Below are 27 T cell receptor beta chains sequenced from a single sample in a study of cytomegalovirus exposure and HLA in healthy donors. Amplification used 60 Vbeta primers and 13 Jbeta primers. The data were produced by immunoSEQ multiplex PCR, yet TCRdb's version contains in-frame clones alone and is incomplete. This sample has about 180,000 clones, with around 83% found just once. Material for sequencing was PBMCs. The receptors were gathered from a girl aged 2-10 years in good health and CMV-seropositive.

The sample holds one count of this clone. The V and J genes are TRBV5-1 and TRBJ2-5, with TRBD1 matching 7 bases. TRBJ2-7 matches the DNA end more closely, so the J call is doubtful. Germline assignment: CDR1 SGHRS and CDR2 YFSETQ. The CDR3 is 18 amino acids. The CDR3 spells CASSLDLVRGIVGYEQYF. In DNA form, the CDR3 reads TGCGCCAGCAGCTTGGATTTGGTCAGGGGGATTGTAGGCTACGAGCAGTACTTC.

The V gene is TRBV18, the J gene TRBJ1-1; D call uncertain. CDR1 and CDR2 (germline): KGHSH, LQKENI. Trimming cost V 8 bases and J 3 bases, with 7 bases left between them. CDR3 length: 11 residues. The CDR3 DNA is TGTGCCAGCCGGGGTGACACTGAAGCTTTCTTT. Protein product: CASRGDTEAFF.

The chain employs TRBV10-1 and TRBJ2-1; 7 bases fit TRBD2. Unmatched junction bases numbered 6, after V lost 4 bases and J lost 6 bases. In germline, CDR1 is WNHNN, CDR2 SYGVQD (reference sequence). This CDR3 contains 14 residues. The CDR3 DNA is TGCGCCAGCAGTGTAGGCGCTAGCGGCAATGAGCAGTTCTTC. Translating gives CASSVGASGNEQFF.

The rearrangement uses TRBV15 and TRBJ1-1; TRBD1 aligns across 9 bases. Trimming took 1 base from V and 1 from J; bases not matched to a gene: 1. CDR3 length equals 15 residues. CDR1 LNHNV and CDR2 YYDKDF come from the germline V gene (reference sequence). The CDR3 is CATSRGTGENTEAFF. In DNA, the CDR3 is TGTGCCACCAGCAGAGGGACAGGGGAGAACACTGAAGCTTTCTTT. The complete variable domain, with remaining parts taken from reference TRBV15 and TRBJ1-1, reads DAMVIQNPRYQVTQFGKPVTLSCSQTLNHNVMYWYQQKSSQAPKLLFHYYDKDFNNEADTPDNFQSRRPNTSFCFLDIRSPGLGDTAMYLCATSRGTGENTEAFFGQGTRLTVV.

J is TRBJ2-4 and V is TRBV7-8, with TRBD1 matching 8 bases. After removal of 5 bases from V and 0 bases from J, the junction contained 12 bases not matched to a gene. The CDR3 is made up of 18 amino acids. CDR1 and CDR2 from the germline V gene are SGHVS and FQNEAQ. The CDR3 sequence: CASSNRDRTPLAKNIQYF. The CDR3 DNA sequence: TGTGCCAGCAGCAACCGGGACAGGACCCCTCTAGCCAAAAACATTCAGTACTTC.

This clone was seen only once. The chain carries TRBV28 and TRBJ1-6; 7 bases are a match to TRBD1. Per germline, CDR1 MDHEN and CDR2 SYDVKM. CDR3 size: 15 residues. J lost 9 bases, V lost 5 bases, and 10 bases had no gene match. DNA of the CDR3: TGTGCCAGCAGTCCCCTCCACAGGGGAGGTTCACCCCTCCACTTT. It specifies CASSPLHRGGSPLHF. The variable domain in full, completed from reference TRBV28 and TRBJ1-6, reads DVKVTQSSRYLVKRTGEKVFLECVQDMDHENMFWYRQDPGLGLRLIYFSYDVKMKEKGDIPEGYSVSREKKERFSLILESASTNQTSMYLCASSPLHRGGSPLHFGNGTRLTVT.

The chain is built from TRBV19 and TRBJ1-1, with D hard to call. V was pared by 6 bases and J by 10 bases, with 21 bases between. The CDR3 consists of 14 residues. Per germline, CDR1 LNHDA and CDR2 SQIVND (reference sequence). Here the CDR3 reads CASSTIGELGRAFF. CDR3 DNA: TGTGCCAGTAGCACGATTGGGGAGCTAGGGCGAGCTTTCTTT. The full variable domain, completed using reference TRBV19 and TRBJ1-1, is DGGITQSPKYLFRKEGQNVTLSCEQNLNHDAMYWYRQDPGQGLRLIYYSQIVNDFQKGDIAEGYSVSREKKESFPLTVTSAQKNPTAFYLCASSTIGELGRAFFGQGTRLTVV.

This chain joins TRBV28 and TRBJ1-1; D possibly corresponds to TRBD1 (6 bases). Germline-derived CDR1 and CDR2 are MDHEN and SYDVKM. The CDR3 covers 13 residues. V gave up 7 bases and J gave up 8 bases, with 17 bases separating them. The CDR3 DNA follows: TGTGCCAGCACCAAGGCCGGGACATCAGAAGCTTTCTTT. This sequence encodes CASTKAGTSEAFF.

V usage is TRBV10-1 and J usage is TRBJ2-1; 7 bases map to TRBD2. CDR1 is WNHNN and CDR2 is SYGVQD in the germline V gene (reference sequence). V shed 8 bases, J shed 9 bases, and the junction held 13 bases outside the gene matches. CDR3 length: 14 residues. In DNA, the CDR3 is TGCGCCAGCCACGGACTAGACAAAGCCCGTGAGCAGTTCTTC. Its protein product is CASHGLDKAREQFF.

The chain recombines TRBV15 with TRBJ2-1; D gene ambiguous. Germline V gene data show CDR1 as LNHNV and CDR2 as YYDKDF (reference sequence). V gave up 0 bases and J gave up 15 bases, with 12 bases separating them. This CDR3 comprises 12 residues. CDR3 loop: CATSRDIHFWFF. The CDR3 DNA follows: TGTGCCACCAGCAGAGATATACATTTTTGGTTCTTC.

The chain joins TRBV14 to TRBJ2-7, with TRBD1 matching over 7 bases. V shed 6 bases and J 6 bases; nucleotides not matched to a gene: 11. From germline, CDR1 is SGHDN and CDR2 FVKESK. CDR3 length: 14 amino acids. The CDR3 DNA reads as TGTGCCAGCAGTCACGGACAGCCAGGGGGCGAGCAGTACTTC. Translating gives CASSHGQPGGEQYF.

The CDR3 coding sequence is TGTGCCAGCAGTTTATGGGGGGGCTACGAGCAGTACTTC. Translated: CASSLWGGYEQYF. The J gene is TRBJ2-7, the V gene TRBV27, with 7 bases that match TRBD2. Germline V gives CDR1 MNHEY, CDR2 SMNVEV (reference sequence). V shed 1 base, J shed 3 bases, and the junction held 0 bases outside the gene matches. The length of the CDR3 is 13 residues.

V and J are TRBV5-1 and TRBJ2-1; 9 positions match TRBD1. The V and J ends lost 5 bases and 7 bases, in that order; junction bases with no gene match: 10. Germline CDR1 is SGHRS and CDR2 is YFSETQ. The length of the CDR3 is 15 residues. CDR3 sequence reads: CASSNRDRAKNEQFF. The CDR3 DNA reads TGCGCCAGCAGTAATCGGGACAGGGCTAAAAATGAGCAGTTCTTC.

The chain is built from TRBV7-2 and TRBJ2-3, with D possibly matching TRBD2 (7 bases). This CDR3 comprises 16 residues. The V gene's germline CDR1 is SGHTA and CDR2 FQGNSA. The V gene lost 0 bases and the J gene lost 7 bases, with 17 bases spanning the gap. The CDR3: CASSLAAEGGRNTQYF. For the CDR3, the DNA is TGTGCCAGCAGCTTAGCAGCGGAGGGGGGGAGGAATACGCAGTATTTT.

The CDR3 spells CASKSGSATNEKLFF. CDR3 nucleotides: TGTGCCAGCAAGAGTGGTAGCGCAACTAATGAAAAACTGTTTTTT. The rearrangement joins TRBV7-6 to TRBJ1-4; D is uncertain. This CDR3 comprises 15 residues. Trimming took off 7 bases at V and 0 bases at J, with 12 bases between the two ends. CDR1 is SGHVS and CDR2 is FNYEAQ in the germline V gene.

V and J are TRBV19 and TRBJ2-3, with D possibly TRBD2 on 7 matching bases. The V gene lost 5 bases and the J gene lost 7 bases, with 19 bases spanning the gap. Germline CDR1 and CDR2: LNHDA and SQIVND (reference sequence). The length of the CDR3 is 15 residues. The chain's CDR3 is CASSPKGGALNTQYF. CDR3 nucleotides: TGTGCCAGTAGTCCCAAGGGGGGGGCACTAAATACGCAGTATTTT.

J is TRBJ1-2 and V is TRBV6-1; D is unresolved. Germline V gene sequence: CDR1 MNHNS, CDR2 SASEGT. CDR3 length: 15 residues. Trimming removed 0 bases from V and 8 bases from J, with 16 bases in between. CDR3 amino acids: CASSEALQALEGYTF. The CDR3 DNA follows: TGTGCCAGCAGTGAAGCCCTGCAAGCCTTGGAGGGCTACACCTTC.

The V call is TRBV5-6, the J call TRBJ2-7, with TRBD1 matching 9 bases. The CDR3 is 13 residues long. Germline V gene lookup returns CDR1 SGHDT and CDR2 YYEEEE. V shed 4 bases, J shed 6 bases, and the junction held 5 bases outside the gene matches. The DNA for the CDR3 is TGTGCCAGCAGCCCTGGGACAGGGTGCGAGCAGTACTTC. Its protein is CASSPGTGCEQYF. Based on the CDR3 plus reference TRBV5-6 and TRBJ2-7, the full variable domain is DAGVTQSPTHLIKTRGQQVTLRCSPKSGHDTVSWYQQALGQGPQFIFQYYEEEERQRGNFPDRFSGHQFPNYSSELNVNALLLGDSALYLCASSPGTGCEQYFGPGTRLTVT.

In its sample, this clone was seen once. The chain recombines TRBV15 with TRBJ2-5; maybe TRBD2 (5 bases). The CDR3 covers 15 residues. Trimming pared 1 base from V and 4 bases from J, leaving 13 bases between. Germline CDR1 and CDR2: LNHNV and YYDKDF (reference sequence). CDR3 sequence: CATSRGAEGPETQYF. DNA of the CDR3: TGTGCCACCAGCAGAGGGGCCGAGGGCCCAGAGACCCAGTACTTC.

The rearrangement links TRBV10-3 to TRBJ2-1, with 12 bases matching TRBD2. CDR1 is ENHRY and CDR2 is SYGVKD in the germline V gene. Trimming at V came to 5 bases and at J to 6 bases, leaving 5 bases not matched to a gene. The CDR3 has 15 amino acids. DNA for the CDR3: TGTGCCATCAGTCCCACTAGCGGGGGGTCCAATGAGCAGTTCTTC. The encoded protein is CAISPTSGGSNEQFF.

The CDR3 reads CAWGQGGDTQYF. The CDR3 coding sequence is TGTGCCTGGGGGCAGGGAGGAGATACGCAGTATTTT. The genes are TRBV30 and TRBJ2-3; a weak D match, TRBD2 (6 bases). This CDR3 contains 12 residues. Deletions cut 5 bases from V and 5 bases from J, with 11 bases between. Germline CDR1 GTSNPN, CDR2 SVGIG (reference sequence).

With respect to this clone: One end of the junction varies from germline; a read error may be responsible. The CDR3 protein is CAGSPRSRVSYNEQFF. CDR3 nucleotides: TGTGCCGGCAGCCCCCGTTCGAGGGTCTCCTACAATGAGCAGTTCTTC. The chain recombines TRBV11-3 with TRBJ2-1, with TRBD2 as a possible D gene (5 bases). This CDR3 contains 16 residues. In germline, CDR1 is SGHNT, CDR2 YENEEA.

This chain connects TRBV5-6 to TRBJ1-2; D is perhaps TRBD1 (6 bases). This CDR3 spans 12 amino acids. Germline loops: CDR1 SGHDT, CDR2 YYEEEE. Between the trimmed V and J ends, which lost 1 base and 8 bases, there was a span of 9 bases. The CDR3 here is CASSLRRGGYTF. Written as DNA, the CDR3 is TGTGCCAGCAGCTTGCGCAGGGGCGGCTACACCTTC.

This sequence joins TRBV2 and TRBJ2-7; 11 nucleotides match TRBD2. From germline, CDR1 is SNHLY and CDR2 FYNNEI. With 6 bases clipped from V and 3 bases from J, the junction kept 7 bases outside the gene matches. The CDR3 consists of 15 residues. The CDR3 bases are TGTGCCAGCAGGTTAACTAGCGGGAGCTACTACGAGCAGTACTTC. It is translated as CASRLTSGSYYEQYF.

The DNA for the CDR3 is TGTGCCTGGGAGGTAGCCCGCGCCGGGGAGCTGTTTTTT. It codes for CAWEVARAGELFF. The J gene is TRBJ2-2, the V gene TRBV30; D is ambiguous. The CDR3 has 13 amino acids. The V and J ends lost 5 bases and 6 bases respectively, with 13 bases between them. CDR1 is GTSNPN and CDR2 is SVGIG in the germline V gene (reference sequence).

J is TRBJ2-7 and V is TRBV4-1; 8 bases match TRBD2. V shed 4 bases, J shed 2 bases, and the junction held 10 bases outside the gene matches. The CDR3 covers 16 residues. Germline-derived CDR1 and CDR2 are MGHRA and YSYEKL. CDR3 bases: TGCGCCAGCAGCCCAGAAACTAGCGGAAACGCCTACGAGCAGTACTTC. This sequence encodes CASSPETSGNAYEQYF.

A few counts support this clone. The J gene is TRBJ2-1, the V gene TRBV27; 7 bases are shared with TRBD1. V lost 2 bases, J lost 10 bases, and 5 bases stayed unmatched. Germline loops: CDR1 MNHEY, CDR2 SMNVEV (reference sequence). The length of the CDR3 is 13 residues. The CDR3 protein is CASSLGQAIEQFF. The DNA for the CDR3 is TGTGCCAGCAGTTTAGGACAGGCCATAGAGCAGTTCTTC.